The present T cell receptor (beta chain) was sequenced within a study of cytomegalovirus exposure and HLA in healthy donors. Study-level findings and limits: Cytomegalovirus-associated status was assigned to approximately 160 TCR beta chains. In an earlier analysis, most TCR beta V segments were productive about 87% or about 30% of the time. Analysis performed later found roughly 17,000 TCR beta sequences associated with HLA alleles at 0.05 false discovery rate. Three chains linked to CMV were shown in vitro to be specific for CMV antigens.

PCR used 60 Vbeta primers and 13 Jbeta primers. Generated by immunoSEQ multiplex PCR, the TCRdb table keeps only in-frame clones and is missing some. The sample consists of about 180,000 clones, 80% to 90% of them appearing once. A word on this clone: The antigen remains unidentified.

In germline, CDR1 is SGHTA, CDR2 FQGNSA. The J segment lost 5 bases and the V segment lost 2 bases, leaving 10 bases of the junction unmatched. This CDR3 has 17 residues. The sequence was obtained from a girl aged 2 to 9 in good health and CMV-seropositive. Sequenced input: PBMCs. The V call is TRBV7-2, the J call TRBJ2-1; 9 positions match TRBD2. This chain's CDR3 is CASSLHSAGGVHNEQFF. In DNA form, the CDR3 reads TGTGCCAGCAGCTTACACTCAGCGGGAGGAGTACACAATGAGCAGTTCTTC.